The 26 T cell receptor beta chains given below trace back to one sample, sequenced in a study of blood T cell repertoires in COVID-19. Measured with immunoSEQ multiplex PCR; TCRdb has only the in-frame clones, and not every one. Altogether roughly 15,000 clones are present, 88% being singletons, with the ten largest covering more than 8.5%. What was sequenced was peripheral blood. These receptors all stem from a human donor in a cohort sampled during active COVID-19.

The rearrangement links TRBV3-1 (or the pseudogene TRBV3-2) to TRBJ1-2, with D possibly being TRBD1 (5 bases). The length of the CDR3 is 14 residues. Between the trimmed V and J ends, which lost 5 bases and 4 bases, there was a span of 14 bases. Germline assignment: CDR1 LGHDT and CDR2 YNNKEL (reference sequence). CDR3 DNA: TGTGCCAGCAGCTCTGGGGCGTGGAGCTATGGCTACACCTTC. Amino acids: CASSSGAWSYGYTF.

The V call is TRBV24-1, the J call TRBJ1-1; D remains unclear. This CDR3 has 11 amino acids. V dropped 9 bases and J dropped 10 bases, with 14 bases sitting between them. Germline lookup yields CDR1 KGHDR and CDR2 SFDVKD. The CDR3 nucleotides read TGTGCCACCGCCTCAAAGGCGGGAGCTTTCTTT. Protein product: CATASKAGAFF.

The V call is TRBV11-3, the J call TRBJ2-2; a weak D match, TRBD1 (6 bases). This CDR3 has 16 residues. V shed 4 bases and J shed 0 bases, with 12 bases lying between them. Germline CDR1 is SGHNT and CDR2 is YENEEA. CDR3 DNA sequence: TGTGCCAGCAGCTCGTGGACAGCGCCGAACACCGGGGAGCTGTTTTTT. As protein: CASSSWTAPNTGELFF.

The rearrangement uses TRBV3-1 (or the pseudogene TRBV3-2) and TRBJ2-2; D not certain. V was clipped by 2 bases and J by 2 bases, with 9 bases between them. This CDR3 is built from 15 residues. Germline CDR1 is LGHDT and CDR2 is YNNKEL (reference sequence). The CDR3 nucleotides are TGTGCCAGCAGCCAAATTCCCACTAACACCGGGGAGCTGTTTTTT. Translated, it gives CASSQIPTNTGELFF.

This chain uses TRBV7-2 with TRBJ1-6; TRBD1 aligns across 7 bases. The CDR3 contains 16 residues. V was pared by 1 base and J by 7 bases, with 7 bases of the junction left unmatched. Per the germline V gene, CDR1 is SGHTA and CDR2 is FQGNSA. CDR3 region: CASSLEGGIKNSPLHF. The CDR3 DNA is TGTGCCAGCAGCTTAGAAGGGGGCATTAAAAATTCACCCCTCCACTTT.

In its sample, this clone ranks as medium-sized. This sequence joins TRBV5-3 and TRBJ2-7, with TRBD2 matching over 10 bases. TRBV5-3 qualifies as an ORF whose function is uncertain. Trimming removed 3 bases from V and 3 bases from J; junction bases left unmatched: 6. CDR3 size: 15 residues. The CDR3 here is CARSCASGSIYEQYF. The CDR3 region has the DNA TGTGCCAGAAGCTGCGCTAGCGGGAGCATCTACGAGCAGTACTTC.

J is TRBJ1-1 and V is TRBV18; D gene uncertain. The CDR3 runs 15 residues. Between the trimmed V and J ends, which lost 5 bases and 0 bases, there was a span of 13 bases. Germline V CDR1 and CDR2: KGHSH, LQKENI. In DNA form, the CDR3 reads TGTGCCAGCTCAGGGTCTGCCAGGATGAACACTGAAGCTTTCTTT. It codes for CASSGSARMNTEAFF. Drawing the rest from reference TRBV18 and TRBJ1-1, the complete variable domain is NAGVMQNPRHLVRRRGQEARLRCSPMKGHSHVYWYRQLPEEGLKFMVYLQKENIIDESGMPKERFSAEFPKEGPSILRIQQVVRGDSAAYFCASSGSARMNTEAFFGQGTRLTVV.

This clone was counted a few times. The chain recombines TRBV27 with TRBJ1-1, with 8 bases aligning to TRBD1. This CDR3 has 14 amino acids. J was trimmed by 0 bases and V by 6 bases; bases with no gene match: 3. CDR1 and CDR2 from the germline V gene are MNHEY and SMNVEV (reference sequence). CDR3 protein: CASSLGQVNTEAFF. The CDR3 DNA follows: TGTGCCAGCAGCCTGGGACAGGTGAACACTGAAGCTTTCTTT.

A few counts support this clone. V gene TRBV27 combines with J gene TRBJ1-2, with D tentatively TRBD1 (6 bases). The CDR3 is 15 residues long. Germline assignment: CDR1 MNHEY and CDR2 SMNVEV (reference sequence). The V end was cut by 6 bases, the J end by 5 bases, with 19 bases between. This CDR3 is CASRGVGGPAYGYTF. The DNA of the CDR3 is TGTGCCAGCAGGGGGGTCGGGGGGCCGGCGTATGGCTACACCTTC.

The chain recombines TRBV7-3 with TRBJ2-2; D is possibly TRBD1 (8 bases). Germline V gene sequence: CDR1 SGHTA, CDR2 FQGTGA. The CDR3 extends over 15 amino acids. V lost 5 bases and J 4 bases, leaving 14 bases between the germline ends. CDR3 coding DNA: TGTGCCAGCAGCGCGACAGGGGAGGGCACCGGGGAGCTGTTTTTT. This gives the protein CASSATGEGTGELFF.

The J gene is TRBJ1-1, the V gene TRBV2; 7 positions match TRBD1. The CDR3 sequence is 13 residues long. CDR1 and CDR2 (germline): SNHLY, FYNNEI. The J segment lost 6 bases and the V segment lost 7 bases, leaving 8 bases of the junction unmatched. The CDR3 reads CASNSRGAAEAFF. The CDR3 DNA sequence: TGTGCCAGCAACAGCAGGGGGGCCGCTGAAGCTTTCTTT.

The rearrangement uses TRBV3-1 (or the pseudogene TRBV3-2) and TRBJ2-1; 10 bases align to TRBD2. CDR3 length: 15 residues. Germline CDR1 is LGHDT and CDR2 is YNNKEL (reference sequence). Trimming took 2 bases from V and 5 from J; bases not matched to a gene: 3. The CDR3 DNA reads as TGTGCCAGCAGCCAACAACTAGCGGGACACAATGAGCAGTTCTTC. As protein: CASSQQLAGHNEQFF.

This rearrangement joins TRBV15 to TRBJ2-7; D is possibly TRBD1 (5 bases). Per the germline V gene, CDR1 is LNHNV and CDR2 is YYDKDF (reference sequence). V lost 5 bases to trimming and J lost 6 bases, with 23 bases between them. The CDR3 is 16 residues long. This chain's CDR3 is CATSYQKGRGPREQYF. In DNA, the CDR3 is TGTGCCACCAGCTATCAAAAGGGTAGGGGCCCTCGCGAGCAGTACTTC.

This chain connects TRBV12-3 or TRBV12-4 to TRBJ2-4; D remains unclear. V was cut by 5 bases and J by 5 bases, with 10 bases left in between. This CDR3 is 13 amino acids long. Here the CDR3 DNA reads TGTGCCAGCAGTACCGGGTACCAAAACATTCAGTACTTC. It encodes CASSTGYQNIQYF.

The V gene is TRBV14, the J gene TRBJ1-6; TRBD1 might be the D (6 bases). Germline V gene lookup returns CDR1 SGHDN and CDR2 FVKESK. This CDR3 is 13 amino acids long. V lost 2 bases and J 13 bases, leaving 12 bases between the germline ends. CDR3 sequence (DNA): TGTGCCAGCAGCCAACTAGGGGGGGGGCCCCTCCACTTT. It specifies CASSQLGGGPLHF. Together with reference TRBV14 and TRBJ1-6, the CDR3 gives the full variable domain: EAGVTQFPSHSVIEKGQTVTLRCDPISGHDNLYWYRRVMGKEIKFLLHFVKESKQDESGMPNNRFLAERTGGTYSTLKVQPAELEDSGVYFCASSQLGGGPLHFGNGTRLTVT.

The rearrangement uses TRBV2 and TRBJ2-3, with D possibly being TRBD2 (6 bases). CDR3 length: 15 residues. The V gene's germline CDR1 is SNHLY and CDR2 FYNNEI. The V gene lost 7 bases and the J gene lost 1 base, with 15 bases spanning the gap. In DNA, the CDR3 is TGTGCCAGCACCTTTCAAGGCGGGGGCACAGATACGCAGTATTTT. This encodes CASTFQGGGTDTQYF.

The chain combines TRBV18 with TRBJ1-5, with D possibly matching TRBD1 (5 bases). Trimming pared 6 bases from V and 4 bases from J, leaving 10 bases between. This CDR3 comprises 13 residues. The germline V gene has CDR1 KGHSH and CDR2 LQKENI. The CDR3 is CASSPTENQPQHF. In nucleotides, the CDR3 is TGTGCCAGCTCCCCGACAGAAAATCAGCCCCAGCATTTT.

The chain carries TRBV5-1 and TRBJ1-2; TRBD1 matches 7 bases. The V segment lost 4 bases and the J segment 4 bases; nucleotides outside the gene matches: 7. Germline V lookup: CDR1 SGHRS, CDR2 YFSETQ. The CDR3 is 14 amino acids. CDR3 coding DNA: TGCGCCAGCAGCAACCCGGGACAGACCTATGGCTACACCTTC. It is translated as CASSNPGQTYGYTF.

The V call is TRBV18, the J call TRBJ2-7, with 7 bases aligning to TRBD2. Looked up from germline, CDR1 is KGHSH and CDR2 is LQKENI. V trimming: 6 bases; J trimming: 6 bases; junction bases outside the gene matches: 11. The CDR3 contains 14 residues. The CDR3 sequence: CASSPIGGESEQYF. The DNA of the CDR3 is TGTGCCAGCTCCCCAATTGGGGGGGAGTCCGAGCAGTACTTC.

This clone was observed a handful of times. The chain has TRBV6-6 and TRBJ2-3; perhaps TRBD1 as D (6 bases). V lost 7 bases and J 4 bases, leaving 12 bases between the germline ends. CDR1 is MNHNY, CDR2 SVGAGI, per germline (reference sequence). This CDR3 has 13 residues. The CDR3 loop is CASKGDQADTQYF. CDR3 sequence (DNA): TGTGCCAGCAAGGGGGATCAGGCAGATACGCAGTATTTT.

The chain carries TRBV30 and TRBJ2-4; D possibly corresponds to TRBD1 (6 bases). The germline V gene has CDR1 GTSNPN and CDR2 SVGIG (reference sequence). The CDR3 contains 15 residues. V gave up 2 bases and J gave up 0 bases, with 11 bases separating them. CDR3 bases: TGTGCCTGGAGTTCAGGGGCCATAGCCAAAAACATTCAGTACTTC. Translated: CAWSSGAIAKNIQYF.

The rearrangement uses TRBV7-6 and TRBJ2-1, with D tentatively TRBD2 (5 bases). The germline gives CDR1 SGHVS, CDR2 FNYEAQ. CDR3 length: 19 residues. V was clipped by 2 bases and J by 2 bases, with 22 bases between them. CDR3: CASSLIVSSSTWPYNEQFF. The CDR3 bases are TGTGCCAGCAGCTTAATTGTTTCTAGCTCGACATGGCCCTACAATGAGCAGTTCTTC.

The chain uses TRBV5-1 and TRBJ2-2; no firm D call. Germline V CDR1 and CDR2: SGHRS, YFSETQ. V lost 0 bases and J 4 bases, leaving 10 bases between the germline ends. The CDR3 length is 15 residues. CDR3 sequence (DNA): TGCGCCAGCAGCTTGGGAGGAGTGGGCACCGGGGAGCTGTTTTTT. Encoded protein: CASSLGGVGTGELFF.

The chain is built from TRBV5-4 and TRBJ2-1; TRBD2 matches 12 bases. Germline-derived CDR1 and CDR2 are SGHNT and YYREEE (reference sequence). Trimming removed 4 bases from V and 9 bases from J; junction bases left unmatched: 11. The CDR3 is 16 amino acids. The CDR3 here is CASSNPASGRASEQFF. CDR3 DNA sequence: TGTGCCAGCAGCAACCCGGCTAGCGGGAGGGCCAGTGAGCAGTTCTTC.

The CDR3, as DNA: TGTGCCAGCAGCTTGGGAGGGGGCGGGAGGAGAAACAATGAGCAGTTCTTC. It is translated as CASSLGGGGRRNNEQFF. This chain uses TRBV7-9 with TRBJ2-1; the D gene is possibly TRBD2 (8 bases). CDR3 length: 17 residues. Germline values: CDR1 SEHNR, CDR2 FQNEAQ (reference sequence). Trimming pared 3 bases from V and 5 bases from J, leaving 20 bases between.

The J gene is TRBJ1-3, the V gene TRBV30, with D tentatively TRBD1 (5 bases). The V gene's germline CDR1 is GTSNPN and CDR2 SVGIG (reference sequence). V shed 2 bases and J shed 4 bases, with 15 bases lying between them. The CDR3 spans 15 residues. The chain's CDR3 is CAWSQGPSKGNTIYF. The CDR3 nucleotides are TGTGCCTGGAGTCAGGGCCCCTCCAAGGGAAACACCATATATTTT.